The 8 T cell receptor beta chains reported below all come from one sample, sequenced in a study of blood T cell repertoires in COVID-19. TCRdb keeps only in-frame clones here, not all; method: immunoSEQ multiplex PCR. The sample includes more than 150,000 clones, 70% to 90% of them seen just once. Material: peripheral blood. These TCRs come from a woman aged 80 or over with acute or convalescent COVID-19.

The chain joins TRBV5-1 to TRBJ2-2; D is unresolved. This CDR3 is 14 amino acids long. From germline, CDR1 is SGHRS and CDR2 YFSETQ. V lost 3 bases to trimming and J lost 5 bases, with 11 bases between them. The CDR3 nucleotides are TGCGCCAGCAGCTCCGGCAGGCTGACCGGGGAGCTGTTTTTT. It yields the protein CASSSGRLTGELFF.

The rearrangement links TRBV2 to TRBJ2-6; no reliable D call. CDR1 and CDR2 (germline): SNHLY, FYNNEI. This CDR3 is built from 12 residues. With 10 bases removed from V and 0 bases from J, the gap between germline ends came to 4 bases. Here the CDR3 reads CATSSGANVLTF. The CDR3 coding sequence is TGTGCCACCTCCTCTGGGGCCAACGTCCTGACTTTC.

The V call is TRBV7-2, the J call TRBJ1-6; no definite D call. The CDR3 covers 13 residues. The V gene's germline CDR1 is SGHTA and CDR2 FQGNSA. The V gene lost 6 bases and the J gene lost 5 bases, with 8 bases spanning the gap. CDR3 amino acids: CASRYPDNSPLHF. The CDR3 bases are TGTGCCAGCAGGTACCCGGATAATTCACCCCTCCACTTT.

In nucleotides, the CDR3 is TGTGCCAGCTCACCACGCCGAGTTGCAACTAATGAAAAACTGTTTTTT. Translating it yields CASSPRRVATNEKLFF. The rearrangement joins TRBV18 to TRBJ1-4; D uncertain. The germline gives CDR1 KGHSH, CDR2 LQKENI. Trimming shortened V by 1 base and J by 0 bases, and 9 bases separated the two germline ends. The CDR3 has 16 residues. Filled out from reference TRBV18 and TRBJ1-4, the complete variable domain reads NAGVMQNPRHLVRRRGQEARLRCSPMKGHSHVYWYRQLPEEGLKFMVYLQKENIIDESGMPKERFSAEFPKEGPSILRIQQVVRGDSAAYFCASSPRRVATNEKLFFGSGTQLSVL.

The chain carries TRBV5-4 and TRBJ1-1, with a weak D call TRBD1 (5 bases). The CDR3 has 16 amino acids. V lost 4 bases and J lost 2, with 18 bases in between. Looked up from germline, CDR1 is SGHNT and CDR2 is YYREEE (reference sequence). CDR3 region: CASSRGTTEPNTEAFF. The DNA of the CDR3 is TGTGCCAGCAGCCGCGGGACGACAGAACCTAACACTGAAGCTTTCTTT. The full variable domain, rest sourced from reference TRBV5-4 and TRBJ1-1, is ETGVTQSPTHLIKTRGQQVTLRCSSQSGHNTVSWYQQALGQGPQFIFQYYREEENGRGNFPPRFSGLQFPNYSSELNVNALELDDSALYLCASSRGTTEPNTEAFFGQGTRLTVV.

The gene calls are TRBV10-2 and TRBJ2-3; D uncertain. There are 16 residues in the CDR3. The V end lost 4 bases, the J end lost 0 bases, and 14 bases lay between the germline ends. Germline CDR1 and CDR2: WSHSY and SAAADI. CDR3 DNA sequence: TGCGCCAGCAGTGCCCCTCGTGGTCTAAGCACAGATACGCAGTATTTT. The encoded protein is CASSAPRGLSTDTQYF.

CDR3 sequence (DNA): TGCGCCAGCAGTCTTACCGGCCGACAGGTCCATAGCAATCAGCCCCAGCATTTT. This sequence encodes CASSLTGRQVHSNQPQHF. The chain carries TRBV10-2 and TRBJ1-5, with a tentative D call TRBD1 (6 bases). There are 18 residues in the CDR3. CDR1 WSHSY and CDR2 SAAADI come from the germline V gene. With 5 bases removed from V and 0 bases from J, the gap between germline ends came to 20 bases.

The rearrangement links TRBV18 to TRBJ1-4; a possible D gene is TRBD1 (5 bases). Germline CDR1 is KGHSH and CDR2 is LQKENI. V was cut by 0 bases and J by 5 bases, with 10 bases left in between. CDR3 length equals 15 residues. The CDR3 nucleotides read TGTGCCAGCTCACCACCGGCAGGGCGAAATGAAAAACTGTTTTTT. Residues: CASSPPAGRNEKLFF.